One and the same sample provided the 4 T cell receptor beta chains below, sequenced in a study of breast tumors, draining lymph nodes, adjacent tissues. TCRdb ran MiXCR on the multiplex PCR reads and lists one entry per CDR3 protein. This sample has 150,000 or so distinct CDR3 sequences, with about 30% found just once. Breast cancer patients provided tissue from their axillary draining lymph nodes. The sequencing sample was made of axillary lymph node tissue. The origin of the receptors is a female donor with breast cancer. Some clones in this sample may be carry-over from other donors' samples.

For this clonotype: A much larger clonotype is one base distant, so this may be a read error. This chain uses TRBV3-1 with TRBJ2-1; no definite D call. Germline V gene lookup returns CDR1 LGHDT and CDR2 YNNKEL (reference sequence). The CDR3 contains 11 residues. The CDR3 DNA reads as TGTGCCAGCAGCACTACCGGATGGCAGTCCTTC. It yields the protein CASSTTGWQSF.

This clonotype was counted ten times or more. The rearrangement links TRBV27 to TRBJ2-7, with TRBD1 identical over 8 bases. Germline V gives CDR1 MNHEY, CDR2 SMNVEV (reference sequence). V lost 8 bases and J lost 0; bases outside the gene matches: 6. This CDR3 spans 14 amino acids. The CDR3 DNA sequence: TGTGCCAGCCGGGACAGGACTCGCTCCTACGAGCAGTACTTC. Its translation: CASRDRTRSYEQYF.

This clonotype came up many times. The chain is built from TRBV9 and TRBJ2-1; TRBD2 aligns across 7 bases. Germline trimming cut 4 bases from V and 4 bases from J; bases unmatched to any gene: 8. The CDR3 runs to 15 residues. Germline lookup yields CDR1 SGDLS and CDR2 YYNGEE. CDR3 nucleotides: TGTGCCAGCAGCCCGGGGGGAGGGATGTACAATGAGCAGTTCTTC. Translating it yields CASSPGGGMYNEQFF.

There are many counts of this clonotype. This chain joins TRBV7-6 and TRBJ2-1; D is perhaps TRBD2 (6 bases). The CDR3 is made up of 13 amino acids. The germline gives CDR1 SGHVS, CDR2 FNYEAQ. The V end was cut by 5 bases, the J end by 7 bases, with 12 bases between. Here the CDR3 DNA reads TGTGCCAGCAGCGCGACGGCGGGGAATGAGCAGTTCTTC. This codes for CASSATAGNEQFF.